This TCR beta chain was observed in a study of CD8 T cells in Susac syndrome. With random hexamers, roughly 0.5 to 1 ug RNA was reverse transcribed. TCRdb re-analysed the immunoSEQ multiplex PCR reads in MiXCR, keeping a single row per CDR3 protein. Of about 130,000 distinct CDR3 sequences listed, roughly 94% are singletons. Sequencing of TCR beta was performed on blood CD8+ and CD4+ T cells. The V end lost 7 bases, the J end lost 2 bases, and 11 bases lay between the germline ends. CDR3 size: 13 residues. The chain links TRBV12-3 or TRBV12-4 to TRBJ1-1; D gene uncertain. Sequenced sample: CD4+ T cells from PBMCs. The sequence was collected from a human donor with multiple sclerosis. The CDR3 nucleotides read TGTGCCAGCACCCCCCACGGAAACACTGAAGCTTTCTTT. As protein: CASTPHGNTEAFF.